A single sample is the source of the 26 T cell receptor beta chains below, sequenced in a study of shared clonotypes between healthy human individuals (dated by TCRdb to 2020 to 2022). Libraries were made using the immunoSEQ multiplex PCR assay. This is the immuneACCESS table as TCRdb keeps it, with only in-frame sequences that have V and J called. A part of the clones is gone; compared with another copy, unresolved V genes explain less than half, and the rest is unexplained. Recorded for this sample are over 1.5 million clones; approximately 98% of them occurred a single time. In total, the top ten clones hold roughly 0.45% of the sample. Sequencing input: naive CD4+ T cells sorted from blood. The cell subset or site label, read with the paper, signifies: CD45RA+ positively selected. All receptors derive from a man between 25 and 39 years old in good health.

This clone was observed a single time. V usage is TRBV6-5 and J usage is TRBJ1-1; D is perhaps TRBD1 (5 bases). Trimming shortened V by 2 bases and J by 7 bases, and 11 bases separated the two germline ends. The germline CDR1 and CDR2 sequences are MNHEY and SVGAGI. CDR3 length: 13 residues. CDR3 sequence reads: CASSYTPQGEAFF. CDR3 DNA: TGTGCCAGCAGTTACACCCCCCAGGGTGAAGCTTTCTTT.

The chain links TRBV28 to TRBJ1-2; D not resolved. Per germline, CDR1 MDHEN and CDR2 SYDVKM. CDR3 length: 12 residues. V dropped 4 bases and J dropped 8 bases, with 11 bases sitting between them. CDR3 region: CASSSSGFGYTF. CDR3 DNA sequence: TGTGCCAGCAGTTCCTCCGGATTCGGCTACACCTTC.

V usage is TRBV7-3 and J usage is TRBJ2-2, with 11 bases fitting TRBD2. The ends lost 8 bases at V and 7 bases at J; junction bases unmatched: 6. Germline V gene sequence: CDR1 SGHTA, CDR2 FQGTGA. The CDR3 sequence is 14 residues long. Here the CDR3 DNA reads TGTGCCAGCGGTAGCGGGAGGGCCTTCGGGGAGCTGTTTTTT. It yields the protein CASGSGRAFGELFF.

The gene calls are TRBV7-2 and TRBJ1-3; D gene ambiguous. This CDR3 has 12 amino acids. V gave up 3 bases and J gave up 3 bases, with 3 bases separating them. CDR1 and CDR2 from the germline V gene are SGHTA and FQGNSA. The CDR3 sequence: CASSFDGNTIYF. The DNA for the CDR3 is TGTGCCAGCAGCTTCGATGGAAACACCATATATTTT.

The rearrangement uses TRBV2 and TRBJ2-7; D assignment may be TRBD1 or TRBD2 (6 bases each). Germline CDR1 reads SNHLY; CDR2 reads FYNNEI. Trimming took 3 bases from V and 4 from J, leaving 16 bases between them. The CDR3 spans 15 residues. The CDR3 nucleotides read TGTGCCAGCAGTGATGGGGGGCCCGGTCGGTACGAGCAGTACTTC. As protein: CASSDGGPGRYEQYF.

V is TRBV7-2 and J is TRBJ2-1, with 7 nucleotides matching TRBD2. The CDR3 totals 14 residues. Trimming at V came to 5 bases and at J to 8 bases, leaving 9 bases not matched to a gene. Germline CDR1 reads SGHTA; CDR2 reads FQGNSA. The CDR3: CASSPRTRKDEQFF. The CDR3 nucleotides read TGTGCCAGCAGCCCCCGGACTAGGAAAGATGAGCAGTTCTTC.

Turning to this clone: This specimen includes other DNA sequences encoding the same CDR3. The rearrangement joins TRBV10-3 to TRBJ1-2; D remains unclear. CDR3 length: 14 residues. Germline CDR1 and CDR2: ENHRY and SYGVKD. Trimming cost V 0 bases and J 2 bases, with 7 bases left between them. The CDR3 loop reads CAISESTGNYGYTF. The CDR3 DNA sequence: TGTGCCATCAGTGAGTCGACGGGCAACTATGGCTACACCTTC.

The chain uses TRBV13 and TRBJ2-7; D ambiguous. V gave up 5 bases and J gave up 4 bases, with 6 bases separating them. The CDR3 contains 11 residues. Germline V gene sequence: CDR1 PRHDT, CDR2 FYEKMQ (reference sequence). CDR3 sequence (DNA): TGTGCCAGCAGCGCCTATTACGAGCAGTACTTC. Translation gives CASSAYYEQYF. Together with reference TRBV13 and TRBJ2-7, the CDR3 gives the full variable domain: AAGVIQSPRHLIKEKRETATLKCYPIPRHDTVYWYQQGPGQDPQFLISFYEKMQSDKGSIPDRFSAQQFSDYHSELNMSSLELGDSALYFCASSAYYEQYFGPGTRLTVT.

This chain uses TRBV5-5 with TRBJ2-3, with 10 positions matching TRBD2. The CDR3 contains 16 residues. The germline V gene has CDR1 SGHKS and CDR2 YYEKEE (reference sequence). With 0 bases clipped from V and 2 bases from J, the junction kept 3 bases outside the gene matches. The chain's CDR3 is CASSLGTSGNTDTQYF. The CDR3 DNA follows: TGTGCCAGCAGCTTGGGGACTAGCGGAAACACAGATACGCAGTATTTT. Complete variable domain (other parts from reference TRBV5-5 and TRBJ2-3): DAGVTQSPTHLIKTRGQQVTLRCSPISGHKSVSWYQQVLGQGPQFIFQYYEKEERGRGNFPDRFSARQFPNYSSELNVNALLLGDSALYLCASSLGTSGNTDTQYFGPGTRLTVL.

The J gene is TRBJ2-3, the V gene TRBV29-1, with 9 bases matching TRBD2. Looked up from germline, CDR1 is SQVTM and CDR2 is ANQGSEA. CDR3 length: 15 amino acids. V shed 4 bases, J shed 2 bases, and the junction held 7 bases outside the gene matches. The CDR3 DNA is TGCAGCGTTGGCGGGGCTAGCGGGACCACAGATACGCAGTATTTT. Encoded protein: CSVGGASGTTDTQYF.

The rearrangement joins TRBV27 to TRBJ2-6; D gene ambiguous. CDR3 size: 15 residues. The germline gives CDR1 MNHEY, CDR2 SMNVEV (reference sequence). Trimming took off 6 bases at V and 0 bases at J, with 9 bases between the two ends. Here the CDR3 DNA reads TGTGCCAGCAGCGCCTGGACCTCTGGGGCCAACGTCCTGACTTTC. Its protein product is CASSAWTSGANVLTF. Based on the CDR3 plus reference TRBV27 and TRBJ2-6, the full variable domain is EAQVTQNPRYLITVTGKKLTVTCSQNMNHEYMSWYRQDPGLGLRQIYYSMNVEVTDKGDVPEGYKVSRKEKRNFPLILESPSPNQTSLYFCASSAWTSGANVLTFGAGSRLTVL.

In the case of this clone: The identical CDR3 is also encoded by other nucleotide sequences in the sample. V gene TRBV5-4 combines with J gene TRBJ2-2, with TRBD1 identical over 7 bases. CDR1 and CDR2 from the germline V gene are SGHNT and YYREEE (reference sequence). This CDR3 is 15 amino acids long. The ends lost 0 bases at V and 4 bases at J; junction bases unmatched: 3. The CDR3 spells CASSLVGTVTGELFF. DNA for the CDR3: TGTGCCAGCAGCTTGGTCGGGACAGTCACCGGGGAGCTGTTTTTT.

The chain recombines TRBV9 with TRBJ2-3, with 9 bases aligning to TRBD1. CDR1 is SGDLS, CDR2 YYNGEE, per germline. This CDR3 has 17 amino acids. V gave up 0 bases and J gave up 5 bases; unmatched junction bases: 10. Here the CDR3 DNA reads TGTGCCAGCAGCGTAGGGGGGACAGGGAGTGGTAAAGATACGCAGTATTTT. Translated, it gives CASSVGGTGSGKDTQYF. Supplemented by reference TRBV9 and TRBJ2-3, the full variable domain reads DSGVTQTPKHLITATGQRVTLRCSPRSGDLSVYWYQQSLDQGLQFLIQYYNGEERAKGNILERFSAQQFPDLHSELNLSSLELGDSALYFCASSVGGTGSGKDTQYFGPGTRLTVL.

CDR3 in amino acids: CASSVHAAGSYEQYF. As DNA, the CDR3 is TGTGCCAGCAGCGTACACGCAGCAGGGTCCTACGAGCAGTACTTC. The gene calls are TRBV9 and TRBJ2-7; a weak D match, TRBD1 (5 bases). V shed 1 base and J shed 1 base, with 12 bases lying between them. Germline V CDR1 and CDR2: SGDLS, YYNGEE. CDR3 length: 15 amino acids.

The chain couples TRBV12-5 to TRBJ2-1; 10 nucleotides match TRBD2. The CDR3 extends over 16 amino acids. Looked up from germline, CDR1 is LGHNT and CDR2 is FRNRAP. With 4 bases clipped from V and 4 bases from J, the junction kept 7 bases outside the gene matches. The CDR3 loop reads CASGSGTSALYNEQFF. The DNA of the CDR3 is TGTGCTAGTGGTTCCGGGACTAGCGCCCTATACAATGAGCAGTTCTTC.

The rearrangement uses TRBV4-3 and TRBJ2-7; D is perhaps TRBD2 (6 bases). Germline V gene lookup returns CDR1 LGHNA and CDR2 YSLEER. The CDR3 runs 16 residues. Trimming stripped 1 base from V and 1 base from J, with 14 bases between. The chain's CDR3 is CASSQGSGWGSYEQYF. The CDR3 DNA follows: TGCGCCAGCAGCCAAGGGAGCGGGTGGGGATCCTACGAGCAGTACTTC.

This chain uses TRBV29-1 with TRBJ2-1, with 9 bases identical to TRBD2. V lost 2 bases and J lost 7; bases outside the gene matches: 18. Germline lookup yields CDR1 SQVTM and CDR2 ANQGSEA. The CDR3 consists of 18 residues. CDR3 in DNA: TGCAGCGTTGAACCAAGTAAGGCGGGAGGGCCTTTTTGGAATGAGCAGTTCTTC. Translating gives CSVEPSKAGGPFWNEQFF.

The chain combines TRBV19 with TRBJ2-7, with TRBD2 identical over 12 bases. The CDR3 spans 17 residues. The V and J ends lost 3 bases and 3 bases, in that order; junction bases with no gene match: 9. The V gene's germline CDR1 is LNHDA and CDR2 SQIVND (reference sequence). CDR3 amino acids: CASSIGLAGGPGYEQYF. In DNA form, the CDR3 reads TGTGCCAGTAGTATCGGGCTAGCGGGAGGGCCAGGCTACGAGCAGTACTTC.

This clone was seen once. Other DNA sequences within the sample encode an identical CDR3. The chain has TRBV9 and TRBJ2-3, with 7 bases aligning to TRBD2. V was pared by 2 bases and J by 4 bases, with 7 bases of the junction left unmatched. Germline V lookup: CDR1 SGDLS, CDR2 YYNGEE. The CDR3 runs to 15 residues. The CDR3 nucleotides are TGTGCCAGCAGCGTTGACGGGAGGTCGGCAGATACGCAGTATTTT. Its translation is CASSVDGRSADTQYF.

CDR3 nucleotides: TGTGCCAGCAGTGGAGATAGGACTAGCAACGAGCAGTTCTTC. Translation: CASSGDRTSNEQFF. V usage is TRBV2 and J usage is TRBJ2-1, with TRBD2 identical over 8 bases. The CDR3 totals 14 residues. In germline, CDR1 is SNHLY, CDR2 FYNNEI. V shed 4 bases, J shed 10 bases, and the junction held 9 bases outside the gene matches.

This chain links TRBV19 with TRBJ1-5; D is unresolved. Germline V gene data show CDR1 as LNHDA and CDR2 as SQIVND (reference sequence). Trimming removed 6 bases at V and 2 bases at J, with 11 bases between. The CDR3 spans 14 residues. The CDR3 sequence: CASSTTPGNQPQHF. CDR3 nucleotides: TGTGCCAGTAGCACGACCCCGGGCAATCAGCCCCAGCATTTT.

The chain carries TRBV25-1 and TRBJ2-7; tentative D call: TRBD1 (5 bases). Germline V gives CDR1 MGHDK, CDR2 SYGVNS. V was clipped by 2 bases and J by 3 bases, with 17 bases between them. CDR3 size: 16 residues. CDR3 coding DNA: TGTGCCAGCAGTGAAAGGGTAACGAGAAGGGGCTACGAGCAGTACTTC. Residues: CASSERVTRRGYEQYF.

J is TRBJ1-4 and V is TRBV15, with unresolved D. Trimming left V 0 bases short and J 7 bases short, with 12 bases between. Germline V lookup: CDR1 LNHNV, CDR2 YYDKDF (reference sequence). CDR3 size: 15 residues. CDR3: CATSRDWGNGEKLFF. As DNA, the CDR3 is TGTGCCACCAGCAGAGATTGGGGAAATGGTGAAAAACTGTTTTTT.

The J gene is TRBJ1-3, the V gene TRBV7-8, with D perhaps matching TRBD1 (5 bases). The CDR3 covers 15 residues. CDR1 and CDR2 (germline): SGHVS, FQNEAQ. Trimming left V 2 bases short and J 1 base short, with 9 bases between. The DNA for the CDR3 is TGTGCCAGCAGCTTACCGGGACGATCTGGAAACACCATATATTTT. Residues: CASSLPGRSGNTIYF.

The chain links TRBV10-3 to TRBJ2-3; the D gene is possibly TRBD2 (6 bases). The V gene lost 8 bases and the J gene lost 0 bases, with 9 bases spanning the gap. This CDR3 contains 13 residues. The V gene's germline CDR1 is ENHRY and CDR2 SYGVKD. Here the CDR3 DNA reads TGTGCCATCGCGGGGCCTAGCACAGATACGCAGTATTTT. This sequence encodes CAIAGPSTDTQYF.

V usage is TRBV28 and J usage is TRBJ1-1; 8 bases align to TRBD1. The CDR3 runs to 17 residues. Germline lookup yields CDR1 MDHEN and CDR2 SYDVKM. V was pared by 2 bases and J by 7 bases, with 15 bases of the junction left unmatched. The CDR3 sequence is CASSLGPNFQTGDEAFF. In DNA form, the CDR3 reads TGTGCCAGCAGTTTAGGACCGAATTTCCAGACAGGGGATGAAGCTTTCTTT.